This TCR beta chain was recovered during a study of shared clonotypes between healthy human individuals. This clone turned up a few times. Its antigen is undetermined. Trimming shortened V by 1 base and J by 8 bases, and 11 bases separated the two germline ends. The length of the CDR3 is 14 residues. Germline V gene lookup returns CDR1 MGHRA and CDR2 YSYEKL. Findings of the study overall: What naive subsets generally showed was a larger estimated richness than memory subsets showed.

The method was immunoSEQ multiplex PCR; TCRdb's version includes in-frame clones alone and lacks a portion of them. In the table there are roughly 300,000 clones, more than 60% of which are singletons. The gene calls are TRBV4-1 and TRBJ1-4; tentative D call: TRBD1 (6 bases). The sequenced sample was memory CD4+ T cells sorted from blood. As for subset: CD45RA-negative fraction. This TCR was sampled from a man aged 25-45 years in good health. The DNA of the CDR3 is TGCGCCAGCAGCCAAGCTGGGGGCAGGGAAAAACTGTTTTTT. Translating it yields CASSQAGGREKLFF.